This T cell receptor (beta chain) was observed in a study of blood T cell repertoires in COVID-19. In the study overall: From the United States, Italy and Spain came samples of acute and convalescent COVID-19. Sources were T cells, B-cell-depleted T cells, or PBMCs; the material itself was cDNA or gDNA.

Unmatched junction bases numbered 11, after V lost 6 bases and J lost 7 bases. The CDR3 is made up of 15 amino acids. Germline-derived CDR1 and CDR2 are SGHDN and FVKESK. In the study's own analysis: Using reference gene primer amplification, nucleated cell counts were estimated. Clones were sequenced by immunoSEQ multiplex PCR, and TCRdb holds only the in-frame ones, with some missing. V, J and clone size were drawn from that table, and D and trimming were deduced from the DNA. The data show around 140,000 clones, around 81% seen once. Sequenced material: peripheral blood. The TCR sequence derives from a human donor in a cohort sampled during active COVID-19. The J gene is TRBJ2-1, the V gene TRBV14, with TRBD2 identical over 8 bases. The CDR3: CASSLSGSLYNEQFF. CDR3 coding DNA: TGTGCCAGCAGTTTGAGCGGGAGCTTGTATAATGAGCAGTTCTTC. Looking up the rest from reference TRBV14 and TRBJ2-1 gives the full variable domain: EAGVTQFPSHSVIEKGQTVTLRCDPISGHDNLYWYRRVMGKEIKFLLHFVKESKQDESGMPNNRFLAERTGGTYSTLKVQPAELEDSGVYFCASSLSGSLYNEQFFGPGTRLTVL.